The subject of this entry is one T cell receptor beta chain. The sample comes from a study of technical replicates of blood from several donors. V lost 2 bases to trimming and J lost 0 bases, with 8 bases between them. The V gene's germline CDR1 is WNHNN and CDR2 SYGVQD (reference sequence). This CDR3 region has 16 residues. Repertoires were generated with immunoSEQ multiplex PCR, while TCRdb's copy carries only in-frame clones and drops some. This table has around 73,000 clones, roughly 90% appearing once. The chain combines TRBV10-1 with TRBJ1-6; no clear D. Sequenced sample: PBMCs. The sequence derives from a human donor in good health. Some clones in this sample may be carry-over from other donors' samples. DNA of the CDR3: TGCGCCAGCAGTGAGGGAGGGAACTCCTATAATTCACCCCTCCACTTT. Translation gives CASSEGGNSYNSPLHF.